This T cell receptor beta chain was identified in a study of response to subunit inactivated influenza vaccine. Study-wide results and limits: With each seasonal influenza vaccination, the authors suggested, few new T cells are recruited.

CDR3 length equals 14 residues. The germline V gene encodes CDR1 MNHNS and CDR2 SASEGT. After removal of 6 bases from V and 3 bases from J, the junction contained 3 bases not matched to a gene. TCRdb processed the RT-PCR reads anew with MiXCR; each CDR3 protein has one entry. The sample carries roughly 500,000 distinct CDR3 sequences, roughly 25% recorded once. This clonotype appeared a few times. The antigen is not known. The specimen comprised CD4+ T cells sorted from PBMCs, sampled approximately 5 days after vaccination. The clonotype comes from a man in his forties or fifties who received an inactivated influenza vaccine. The chain is built from TRBV6-1 and TRBJ2-3; 10 bases match TRBD1. The chain's CDR3 is CASRGQGETDTQYF. The CDR3 DNA reads as TGTGCCAGCAGAGGACAGGGGGAGACAGATACGCAGTATTTT.